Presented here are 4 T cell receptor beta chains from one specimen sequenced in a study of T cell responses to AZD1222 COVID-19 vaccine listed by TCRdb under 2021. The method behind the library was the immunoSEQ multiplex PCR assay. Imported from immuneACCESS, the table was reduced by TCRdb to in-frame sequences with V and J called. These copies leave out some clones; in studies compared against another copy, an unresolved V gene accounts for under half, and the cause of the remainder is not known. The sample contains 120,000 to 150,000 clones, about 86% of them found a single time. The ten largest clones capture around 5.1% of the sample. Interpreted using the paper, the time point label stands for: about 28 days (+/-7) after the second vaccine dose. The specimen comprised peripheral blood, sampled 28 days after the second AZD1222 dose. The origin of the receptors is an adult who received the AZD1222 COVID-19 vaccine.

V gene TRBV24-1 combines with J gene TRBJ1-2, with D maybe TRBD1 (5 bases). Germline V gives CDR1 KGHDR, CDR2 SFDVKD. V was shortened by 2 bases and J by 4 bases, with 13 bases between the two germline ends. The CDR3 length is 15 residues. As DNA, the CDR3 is TGTGCCACCAGTGATTCCCCTGCCCAGGGCTATGGCTACACCTTC. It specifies CATSDSPAQGYGYTF.

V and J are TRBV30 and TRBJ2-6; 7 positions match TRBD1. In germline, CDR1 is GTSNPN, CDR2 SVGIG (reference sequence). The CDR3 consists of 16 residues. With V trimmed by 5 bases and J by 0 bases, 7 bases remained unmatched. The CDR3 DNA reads TGTGCCTGGGAGACAGGGCTCCGCTCTGGGGCCAACGTCCTGACTTTC. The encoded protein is CAWETGLRSGANVLTF.

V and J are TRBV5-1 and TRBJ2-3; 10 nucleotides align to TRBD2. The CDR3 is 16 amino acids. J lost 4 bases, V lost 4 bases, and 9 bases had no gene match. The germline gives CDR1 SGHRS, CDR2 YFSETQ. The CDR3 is CASSLGGLASADTQYF. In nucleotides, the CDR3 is TGCGCCAGCAGCCTAGGGGGACTAGCGTCCGCAGATACGCAGTATTTT. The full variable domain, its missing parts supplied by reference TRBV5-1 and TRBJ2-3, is KAGVTQTPRYLIKTRGQQVTLSCSPISGHRSVSWYQQTPGQGLQFLFEYFSETQRNKGNFPGRFSGRQFSNSRSEMNVSTLELGDSALYLCASSLGGLASADTQYFGPGTRLTVL.

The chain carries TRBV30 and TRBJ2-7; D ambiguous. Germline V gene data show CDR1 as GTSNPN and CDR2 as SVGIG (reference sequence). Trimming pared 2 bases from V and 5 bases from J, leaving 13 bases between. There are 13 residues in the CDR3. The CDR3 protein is CAWSTGVRNEQYF. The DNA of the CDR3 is TGTGCCTGGAGTACCGGCGTCCGGAACGAGCAGTACTTC.